The next 6 T cell receptor beta chains were all read from a single sample in a study of chemoradiotherapy in HPV16-positive cancers. TCRdb keeps only in-frame clones here, not all; method: immunoSEQ multiplex PCR. The table records fewer than 15,000 clones, roughly 90% of them present only once. Sample: blood, taken from a patient who underwent chemoradiotherapy. These receptor sequences come from a human donor with HPV-associated anogenital cancer.

J is TRBJ2-1 and V is TRBV4-3; D unresolved. This CDR3 spans 16 amino acids. Germline V lookup: CDR1 LGHNA, CDR2 YSLEER. V lost 0 bases, J lost 4 bases, and 13 bases lay in between. CDR3 bases: TGCGCCAGCAGCCAAGATAAGTTTCGTAGATACAATGAGCAGTTCTTC. This encodes CASSQDKFRRYNEQFF.

This chain links TRBV5-6 with TRBJ2-5, with 9 bases matching TRBD2. The V segment lost 5 bases and the J segment 2 bases; nucleotides outside the gene matches: 4. This CDR3 is 14 amino acids long. Germline V gene data show CDR1 as SGHDT and CDR2 as YYEEEE. The CDR3, as DNA: TGTGCCAGCAGTATACTAGCGGGTCAAGAGACCCAGTACTTC. Amino acid sequence: CASSILAGQETQYF.

The chain carries TRBV6-5 and TRBJ1-2; a weak D match, TRBD1 (5 bases). CDR3 length: 15 amino acids. Germline CDR1 reads MNHEY; CDR2 reads SVGAGI. The V end was cut by 7 bases, the J end by 0 bases, with 15 bases between. CDR3 nucleotides: TGTGCCAGCACCTCCCCGGGGGGAGCTAACTATGGCTACACCTTC. It codes for CASTSPGGANYGYTF.

V is TRBV7-2 and J is TRBJ2-2; 12 nucleotides match TRBD2. In germline, CDR1 is SGHTA, CDR2 FQGNSA. The CDR3 is made up of 17 amino acids. V lost 2 bases, J lost 7 bases, and 8 bases stayed unmatched. CDR3 sequence reads: CASSLSTSGGRDGELFF. Here the CDR3 DNA reads TGTGCCAGCAGCTTATCAACTAGCGGGGGGCGCGACGGGGAGCTGTTTTTT.

This sequence joins TRBV10-1 and TRBJ1-6; 9 nucleotides align to TRBD1. J was trimmed by 9 bases and V by 10 bases; bases with no gene match: 10. From germline, CDR1 is WNHNN and CDR2 SYGVQD (reference sequence). The CDR3 totals 14 residues. The CDR3 region is CATLLGQGGSPLHF. The CDR3 bases are TGCGCCACCCTGCTGGGACAGGGCGGTTCACCCCTCCACTTT.

J is TRBJ1-2 and V is TRBV4-1; unclear D gene. The germline V gene encodes CDR1 MGHRA and CDR2 YSYEKL. Trimming pared 1 base from V and 2 bases from J, leaving 14 bases between. The CDR3 has 16 residues. The CDR3 DNA follows: TGCGCCAGCAGCCAAGGCTTCGGACGGGCAAACTATGGCTACACCTTC. This translates into CASSQGFGRANYGYTF.